The TCR beta chain described here comes from a study of type 1 regulatory T cells. For the study at large: This in vitro CD4 product, T-allo10, is enriched for Tr1 cells and alloantigen-specific. Study results and limitations: Compared with non-Tr1 cells, Tr1 cells showed a narrower TCR repertoire.

About this clonotype itself: The antigen is unknown.

TCRdb processed the reads anew with MiXCR; each CDR3 protein has one entry. This table holds under 75,000 distinct CDR3 sequences, less than 25% found once. From germline, CDR1 is DFQATT and CDR2 SNEGSKA (reference sequence). The CDR3 length is 11 residues. Trimming took off 3 bases at V and 9 bases at J, with 9 bases between the two ends. The chain uses TRBV20-1 and TRBJ2-1; no firm D call. The origin of this receptor is a human donor in good health. Sequences were obtained from cultured type 1 regulatory T (Tr1) cells, either the whole culture or a sorted fraction (not recorded which). This CDR3 is CSASPVVEQFF. The CDR3 coding sequence is TGCAGTGCTAGTCCGGTGGTTGAGCAGTTCTTC.